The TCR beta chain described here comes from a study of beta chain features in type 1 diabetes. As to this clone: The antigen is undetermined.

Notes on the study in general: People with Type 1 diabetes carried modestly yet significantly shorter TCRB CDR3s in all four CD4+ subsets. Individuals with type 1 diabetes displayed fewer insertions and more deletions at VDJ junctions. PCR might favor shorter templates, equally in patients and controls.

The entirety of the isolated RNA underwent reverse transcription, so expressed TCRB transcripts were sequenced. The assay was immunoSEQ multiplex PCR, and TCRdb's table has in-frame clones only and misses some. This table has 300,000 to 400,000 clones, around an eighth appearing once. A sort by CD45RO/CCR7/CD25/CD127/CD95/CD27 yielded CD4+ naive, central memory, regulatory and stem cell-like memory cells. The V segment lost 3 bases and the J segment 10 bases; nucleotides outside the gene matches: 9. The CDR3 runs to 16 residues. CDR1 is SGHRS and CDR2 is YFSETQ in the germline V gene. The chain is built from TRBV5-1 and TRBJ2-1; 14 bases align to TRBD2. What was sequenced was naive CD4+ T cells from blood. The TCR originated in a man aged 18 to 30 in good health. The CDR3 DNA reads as TGCGCCAGCAGCTCGGGGCGGACTAGCGGGGGGCGGGAGCAGTTCTTC. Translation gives CASSSGRTSGGREQFF.